The text below deals with one T cell receptor beta chain. What antigen it recognizes has not been identified. Per-nucleotide qualities are absent, and no much larger clonotype sits a single base away. In the prospective study, participants were roughly 18 to 95 years old, resided in about two dozen geographic areas of the United States, and were enrolled through a virtual design. Cohort assignment in the prospective study relied on participant-reported clinical history from a screening survey and a study questionnaire. Recovered participants in ImmuneRACE Cohort 3 were defined as having two consecutive negative NP/OP PCR tests, clearance from a healthcare professional, or resolution of symptoms. In the prospective study, whole blood, serum and a nasopharyngeal or oropharyngeal swab were collected from each participant by mobile phlebotomists. Participants in the prospective study had the option to provide additional blood draws and questionnaires over a roughly two-month period. Before DNA extraction, prospective study blood samples were shipped either frozen or at room temperature.

This record comes from a study of blood T cell repertoires in COVID-19 (TCRdb year 2020). Looking at the study overall: The collaborator samples originated in the United States, Italy and Spain and spanned the acute and convalescent phases of COVID-19. The prospective study material was composed of cDNA or gDNA derived from T cells, B-cell-depleted T cells, or PBMCs. Deeply sampled blood TCRbeta repertoires from subjects exposed to, actively infected with, or recovered from COVID-19 were included in the dataset. A freely available public database, intended as a resource for researchers studying the immune response to SARS-CoV-2, is where the repertoires were released. Samples were obtained from the ongoing ImmuneRACE study (first 160 participants) and from over 1,000 subjects provided by 6 global collaborators. Nearly every sample came with metadata listing a de-identified subject ID, COVID-19 status, age in years and sex. Where available, HLA class I and class II types were obtained from metadata supplied by the sample provider rather than from assay-based typing.

The immunoSEQ Assay, a bias-controlled multiplex PCR, was used to amplify TCRbeta CDR3 regions from genomic DNA. As for the authors' bioinformatics: The number of nucleated cells in each sample was estimated from the amplification of reference gene primers within the assay. To quantify the absolute abundance of each unique TCRbeta CDR3 rearrangement, sequence reads were collapsed and filtered. For each sample, productive Simpson clonality was calculated as the square root of Simpson's diversity index across productive rearrangements. TCRdb holds this immuneACCESS table with in-frame rearrangements only. Some clones are missing; in checked studies, unresolved V genes explain under half, and the rest has no known cause. The D gene and trimming were derived from the DNA, and the V and J assignments and clone size from that table. The sample contains 150,000 to 200,000 clones, about 91% of them found a single time. Roughly 0.82% of the sample rests with the top ten.

The paper's findings and limits, for the study overall: The quantity of clinical and demographic metadata differed by source and by participant and was supplied without curation.

The sequenced sample consisted of PBMCs or T cells enriched from blood (not recorded which). The TCR comes from a woman between 18 and 29 years old who had recovered from COVID-19.

At the DNA level, the sequence is TGTGCCAGCAGTCGCGGGACTCATAGAACCTACGAGCAGTACTTC. The translation is CASSRGTHRTYEQYF. The chain is made from TRBV6-5 and TRBJ2-7; possibly the D gene is TRBD2, per 6 matching bases. The germline V gene encodes CDR1 MNHEY and CDR2 SVGAGI. The CDR3 holds 15 amino acids from the cysteine to the phenylalanine. CDR3 DNA is the only sequence kept; it has 45 bases, read in frame from the first base. Trimming removed 5 bases from V and 2 bases from J, leaving 16 bases between the germline ends.